This TCR beta chain is from a study of identical twins. Findings and caveats of the study: Researchers reported weaker excess twin sharing in beta out-of-frame sequences.

Only a few counts were recorded for this clonotype. The antigen is undetermined. The CDR3 is 14 amino acids. CDR1 DFQATT and CDR2 SNEGSKA come from the germline V gene (reference sequence). Unmatched junction bases numbered 15, after V lost 5 bases and J lost 11 bases. TCRdb itself ran the 5' RACE reads through MiXCR, one entry per CDR3 protein. The table lists under 800,000 distinct CDR3 sequences, around 20% of them singletons. The same specimen was also included in a second study, on T cells expressing NK-cell markers. That work adds: Top CD8+ clonotypes included the dominant CD3+CD56+NKG2C+ clonotypes in 5 to 7 donors.

Sequencing was performed on PBMCs. The TCR sequence derives from a woman aged 18-29 years in good health. The gene calls are TRBV20-1 and TRBJ2-1, with TRBD2 matching over 7 bases. CDR3 sequence (DNA): TGCAGTGCTTCCCTTGGGGGTGCGGGGGAACAGCAGTTCTTC. Encoded protein: CSASLGGAGEQQFF.